This T cell receptor beta chain was found in a study of cytomegalovirus exposure and HLA in healthy donors. About the research overall: Some 85 million unique TCRs from HLA-typed donors were held in an early data release.

With 60 Vbeta and 13 Jbeta primers, the PCR was carried out. Produced via immunoSEQ multiplex PCR; TCRdb's table is partial and in-frame only. The top ten clones hold 1.1% of a sample with about 200,000 clones, approximately 80% of them seen once. The study, taken as a whole, reports: According to a later analysis, most TCR beta chains associated with CMV appeared HLA-restricted. A later analysis reportedly found that, within productive TCRs, an Asian-associated ancestry cluster had fewer N-insertions than the mean observed across the roughly 690 donors.

With regard to this clone: The antigen remains unidentified.

The CDR3 contains 16 residues. CDR1 SEHNR and CDR2 FQNEAQ come from the germline V gene (reference sequence). Trimming removed 1 base from V and 6 bases from J, with 16 bases in between. The receptor was isolated from a woman between 40 and 55 years old in good health and CMV-seronegative. Sequencing used PBMCs. This rearrangement joins TRBV7-9 to TRBJ2-1, with D possibly matching TRBD1 (6 bases). CDR3 in amino acids: CASSLDLGARGNEQFF. For the CDR3, the DNA is TGTGCCAGCAGCTTAGATCTGGGAGCCAGGGGCAATGAGCAGTTCTTC.